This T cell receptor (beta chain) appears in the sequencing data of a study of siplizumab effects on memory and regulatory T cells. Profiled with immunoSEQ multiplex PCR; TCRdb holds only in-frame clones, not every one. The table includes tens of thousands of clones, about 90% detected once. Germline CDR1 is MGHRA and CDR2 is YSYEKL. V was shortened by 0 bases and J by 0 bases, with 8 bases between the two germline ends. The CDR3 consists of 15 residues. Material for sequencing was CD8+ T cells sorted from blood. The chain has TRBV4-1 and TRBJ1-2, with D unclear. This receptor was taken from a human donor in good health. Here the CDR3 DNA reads TGCGCCAGCAGCCAAGATCTCGCAGCTAACTATGGCTACACCTTC. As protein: CASSQDLAANYGYTF.